These T cell receptor beta chains were read from a single sample in a study of regulatory T cells in long-lasting Graves disease. One entry per CDR3 protein, called by TCRdb with MiXCR from the multiplex PCR reads. The table records nearly 350,000 distinct CDR3 sequences, about 20% of them present only once. Material: peripheral blood mononuclear cells (PBMCs), obtained when the disease was refractory, from a patient treated with antithyroid drugs. Receptors were obtained from a female donor with Graves disease. CDR3s include the opening cysteine and the closing phenylalanine or tryptophan. D genes are given only for firm matches. Clone size appears in some rows only: once, few, many, or a class for an expanded clone.

>TRBJ1-4|many|-|TRBV24-1
TGTGCCACCAGTGATACTGACAGTTATAATGAAAAACTGTTTTTT
CATSDTDSYNEKLFF
>TRBJ1-2|many|TRBD1|TRBV29-1
TGCAGCGTTCCGATGCCCGGGACAGCTAACTATGGCTACACCTTC
CSVPMPGTANYGYTF
>TRBJ1-6|-|-|TRBV14
TGTGCCAGCAGCCAAGAAGGGACACCGGACGAGGCGAGCACCCTCCACTTT
CASSQEGTPDEASTLHF
>TRBJ1-5|many|-|TRBV7-2
TGTGCCAGCAGCCCCCAGGCCACACCCCAGCATTTT
CASSPQATPQHF
>TRBJ1-2|many|TRBD1|TRBV28
TGTGCCAGCAGTTTAGGGGACAGGGGGGGAATTGATGGCTACACCTTC
CASSLGDRGGIDGYTF
>TRBJ1-4|-|-|TRBV2
TGTGCCAGCAGTGGGACGAAATGGACTAATGAAAAACTGTTTTTT
CASSGTKWTNEKLFF
>TRBJ2-7|-|-|TRBV12-3/TRBV12-4
TGTGCCAGCAGTGAGTCCCGCCTTCCCTACGAGCAGTACTTC
CASSESRLPYEQYF
>TRBJ1-5|-|-|TRBV4-1
TGCGCCAGCAGCCAGGGCCCCACGAAGGAGCCCCAGCATTTT
CASSQGPTKEPQHF
>TRBJ1-3|-|TRBD1|TRBV28
TGTGCCAGCAAACAGGGGGACTCTGGAAACACCATATATTTT
CASKQGDSGNTIYF
>TRBJ1-4|few|-|TRBV5-5
TGTGCCAGCAGCTTGAGGCCAGTTGCAACTAATGAAAAACTGTTTTTT
CASSLRPVATNEKLFF
>TRBJ2-7|-|-|TRBV5-4
TGTGCCAGCAGCTTGAAAGTCGGGGGAGTCCGCGAGCAGTACTTC
CASSLKVGGVREQYF
>TRBJ1-1|many|-|TRBV29-1
TGCAGCACACAGACAGGCCTCGACACTGAAGCTTTCTTT
CSTQTGLDTEAFF
>TRBJ1-2|many|-|TRBV28
TGTGCCAGCAGTTTCCCCAGCTATGGCTACACCTTC
CASSFPSYGYTF
>TRBJ1-1|many|-|TRBV12-3/TRBV12-4
TGTGCCAGCACCCTGGAAGGGTTAATGAACACTGAAGCTTTCTTT
CASTLEGLMNTEAFF
>TRBJ1-6|-|TRBD1|TRBV11-2
TGTGCCAGCAGCTTGAGGGACAGGGCTTCACCCCTCCACTTT
CASSLRDRASPLHF
>TRBJ1-5|many|TRBD1|TRBV20-1
TGCAGTGCTAGAAGGGGGCCTAGCAATCAGCCCCAGCATTTT
CSARRGPSNQPQHF
>TRBJ2-5|few|-|TRBV28
TGTGCCAGCAGTTTACCGAGTAGCCAAGAGACCCAGTACTTC
CASSLPSSQETQYF
>TRBJ2-7|few|TRBD1|TRBV19
TGTGCCAGTAGTATAGACTCCTCCGGGACAGGGTTCTACGAGCAGTACTTC
CASSIDSSGTGFYEQYF
>TRBJ2-5|-|-|TRBV5-1
TGCGCCAGCAGCACAGGGATGGGAGTGGAGACCCAGTACTTC
CASSTGMGVETQYF
>TRBJ1-2|-|TRBD1|TRBV5-1
TGCGCCAGCAGCCCAGAGGGTCCCGGGACAGGGGACTACACCTTC
CASSPEGPGTGDYTF
>TRBJ2-7|many|-|TRBV25-1
TGTGCCAGCAGTCGCAAGACAACCTCCTACGAGCAGTACTTC
CASSRKTTSYEQYF
>TRBJ2-7|-|-|TRBV18
TGTGCCAGCTCACCCAGTACATCGGACGGCGAGCAGTACTTC
CASSPSTSDGEQYF
>TRBJ2-1|-|-|TRBV5-1
TGCGCCAGCTACTCCGGGGGGACAACATACAATGAGCAGTTCTTC
CASYSGGTTYNEQFF
>TRBJ2-7|-|TRBD2|TRBV20-1
TGCAGTGCCACCGGGACTAGAAAGTTACGGGAGCAGTACTTC
CSATGTRKLREQYF
>TRBJ1-2|many|TRBD1|TRBV6-1
TGTGCCAGCAGGGTCCCGGGACAGGGTTTGACCTTC
CASRVPGQGLTF
>TRBJ2-2|-|-|TRBV12-3/TRBV12-4
TGTGCCAGCAGTTTCCGACCCGGGACCGGGGAGCTGTTTTTT
CASSFRPGTGELFF
>TRBJ2-3|few|-|TRBV11-2
TGTGCCAGCAAATCGATTAGGGGCGAAAGGGGCACAGATACGCAGTATTTT
CASKSIRGERGTDTQYF
>TRBJ2-7|-|-|TRBV4-1
TGCGCCAGCAGCCCCCGGCTAGCAATGGACTTTGGCTCCTACGAGCAATACTTC
CASSPRLAMDFGSYEQYF
>TRBJ1-3|-|-|TRBV6-1
TGTGCCAGCATCCACCCGGGGCTGAAAAACACCATATATTTT
CASIHPGLKNTIYF
>TRBJ2-5|many|TRBD1|TRBV7-8
TGTGCCAGCAGCGCCTCCGGGACAGGGTGGGAGACCCAGTACTTC
CASSASGTGWETQYF
>TRBJ1-1|-|-|TRBV25-1
TGTGCCAGCAGTGATCTGGGCACTGAAGCTTTCTTT
CASSDLGTEAFF
>TRBJ1-2|many|TRBD1|TRBV28
TGTGCCAGCAGCCCCCGGGACAGGGGTTATGGCTACACCTTC
CASSPRDRGYGYTF
>TRBJ1-3|-|-|TRBV29-1
TGCAGCGTTACTTCATGGAACATTGGGATTACTGGAAACACCATATATTTT
CSVTSWNIGITGNTIYF
>TRBJ1-1|many|-|TRBV12-3/TRBV12-4
TGTGCCAGCAGTTCTCGAGGGGGTGGCACTGAAGCTTTCTTT
CASSSRGGGTEAFF
>TRBJ1-1|many|TRBD1|TRBV6-1
TGTGCCAGCAGCCCGGGACAGGGGTGGAAGGCTGAAGCTTTCTTT
CASSPGQGWKAEAFF
>TRBJ2-5|many|TRBD1|TRBV29-1
TGCAGCGCGGACAGGTTCGGGGAGACCCAGTACTTC
CSADRFGETQYF
>TRBJ2-2|many|TRBD2|TRBV5-1
TGCGCCAGCAGCTTGGAGGCGGGACTAGCGAACACCGGGGAGCTGTTTTTT
CASSLEAGLANTGELFF
>TRBJ1-6|many|-|TRBV19
TGTGCCAGTGCACGCGGGACGGCTAATTCACCCCTCCACTTT
CASARGTANSPLHF
>TRBJ1-3|few|-|TRBV5-1
TGCGCCAGCAGCTTCGACCTGGGAAACACCATATATTTT
CASSFDLGNTIYF
>TRBJ1-1|many|-|TRBV20-1
TGCAGTGCCAGAAACCCGGGGAGCACTGAAGCTTTCTTT
CSARNPGSTEAFF
>TRBJ2-7|many|-|TRBV25-1
TGTGCCAGCAGATTCAACACTTTTTACGAGCAGTACTTC
CASRFNTFYEQYF
>TRBJ1-6|few|-|TRBV7-2
TGTGCCAGCAGCTTGTGGACGGCGAGCTCCTATAATTCACCCCTCCACTTT
CASSLWTASSYNSPLHF
>TRBJ1-3|few|-|TRBV29-1
TGCAGCGTTGAAGAAATGGGACGGCACTCTGGAAACACCATATATTTT
CSVEEMGRHSGNTIYF
>TRBJ1-4|many|-|TRBV2
TGTGCCACCACACAGGGTGGAAAACTGTTTTTT
CATTQGGKLFF
>TRBJ1-3|-|-|TRBV20-1
TGCAGTGCTAGTGGCGAACCCGAGGGGGGCGGGTTTGGAAACACCATATATTTT
CSASGEPEGGGFGNTIYF
>TRBJ1-1|many|TRBD1|TRBV11-2
TGTGCCAGCACACAGGGGCGAATGAACACTGAAGCTTTCTTT
CASTQGRMNTEAFF
>TRBJ1-1|many|-|TRBV5-1
TGCGCCAGCAGCTTTGACACCATGAACACTGAAGCTTTCTTT
CASSFDTMNTEAFF
>TRBJ2-1|few|TRBD2|TRBV20-1
TGCAGTGTTACTTCACTAGCGGGGGGCAAAAATGAGCAGTTCTTC
CSVTSLAGGKNEQFF
>TRBJ1-1|-|-|TRBV2
TGCGCCAGCAGCCGTACGGCTCGGAACACTGAAGCTTTCTTT
CASSRTARNTEAFF
>TRBJ1-2|few|TRBD1|TRBV7-2
TGTGCCAGCAGGATGGACAGGGGGAATGGCTACACCTTC
CASRMDRGNGYTF
>TRBJ1-4|-|-|TRBV20-1
TGCAGTGCGTATGACAGAAATGAAAAACTGTTTTTT
CSAYDRNEKLFF
>TRBJ1-2|-|TRBD1|TRBV20-1
TGCAGTGCTGTGGGGACAGGGGTATTAAGTGGCTACACCTTC
CSAVGTGVLSGYTF
>TRBJ1-1|few|-|TRBV7-8
TGTGCCAGCAGCCTCAGGCGCAGGGAAGCTTTCTTT
CASSLRRREAFF